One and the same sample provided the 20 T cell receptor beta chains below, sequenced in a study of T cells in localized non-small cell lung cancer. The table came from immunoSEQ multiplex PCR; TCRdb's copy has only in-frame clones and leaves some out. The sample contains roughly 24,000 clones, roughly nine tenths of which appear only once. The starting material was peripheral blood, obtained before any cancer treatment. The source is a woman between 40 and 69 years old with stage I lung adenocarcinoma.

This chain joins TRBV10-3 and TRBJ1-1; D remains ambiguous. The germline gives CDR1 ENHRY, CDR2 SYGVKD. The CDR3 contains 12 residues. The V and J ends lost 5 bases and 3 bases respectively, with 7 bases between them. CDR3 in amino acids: CAISPDYTEAFF. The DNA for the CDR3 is TGTGCCATCAGTCCTGACTACACTGAAGCTTTCTTT.

The CDR3 bases are TGTGCCAGCAGCTTAGACAGGTTTAATTCACCCCTCCACTTT. Protein: CASSLDRFNSPLHF. The V call is TRBV7-2, the J call TRBJ1-6, with D possibly being TRBD1 (5 bases). CDR3 length equals 14 residues. Trimming left V 1 base short and J 6 bases short, with 7 bases between. Germline V gene sequence: CDR1 SGHTA, CDR2 FQGNSA.

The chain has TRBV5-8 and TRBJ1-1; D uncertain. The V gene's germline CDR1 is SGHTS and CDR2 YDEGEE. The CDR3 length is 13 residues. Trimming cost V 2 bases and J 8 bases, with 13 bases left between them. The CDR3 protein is CASSFQNGREAFF. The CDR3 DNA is TGTGCCAGCAGCTTTCAAAATGGTCGCGAAGCTTTCTTT.

DNA for the CDR3: TGTGCCAGCAGTACTGAAGATACGCAGTATTTT. Translating it yields CASSTEDTQYF. J is TRBJ2-3 and V is TRBV6-5; the D is unclear. The ends were cut back, 5 bases at V and 5 bases at J, with 5 bases in the middle. CDR3 length: 11 residues. CDR1 and CDR2 (germline): MNHEY, SVGAGI.

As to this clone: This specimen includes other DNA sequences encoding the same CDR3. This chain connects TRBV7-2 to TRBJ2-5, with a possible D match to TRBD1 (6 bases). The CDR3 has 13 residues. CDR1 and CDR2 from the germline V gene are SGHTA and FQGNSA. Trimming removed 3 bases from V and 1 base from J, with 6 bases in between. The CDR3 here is CASSLDSQETQYF. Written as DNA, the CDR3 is TGTGCCAGCAGCTTGGACAGCCAAGAGACCCAGTACTTC.

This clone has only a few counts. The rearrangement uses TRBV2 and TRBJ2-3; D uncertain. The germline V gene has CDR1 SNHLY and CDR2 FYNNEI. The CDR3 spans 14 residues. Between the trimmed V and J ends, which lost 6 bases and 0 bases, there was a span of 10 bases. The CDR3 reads CASRLLSSTDTQYF. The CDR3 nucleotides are TGTGCCAGCAGACTTCTTTCTAGCACAGATACGCAGTATTTT. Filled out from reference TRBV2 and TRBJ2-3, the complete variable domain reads EPEVTQTPSHQVTQMGQEVILRCVPISNHLYFYWYRQILGQKVEFLVSFYNNEISEKSEIFDDQFSVERPDGSNFTLKIRSTKLEDSAMYFCASRLLSSTDTQYFGPGTRLTVL.

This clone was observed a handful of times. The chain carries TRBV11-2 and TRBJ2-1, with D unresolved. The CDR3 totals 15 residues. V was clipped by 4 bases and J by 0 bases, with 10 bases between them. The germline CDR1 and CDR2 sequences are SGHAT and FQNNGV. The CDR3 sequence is CASSSRLSSYNEQFF. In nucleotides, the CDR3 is TGTGCCAGCAGCTCAAGACTGAGCTCCTACAATGAGCAGTTCTTC.

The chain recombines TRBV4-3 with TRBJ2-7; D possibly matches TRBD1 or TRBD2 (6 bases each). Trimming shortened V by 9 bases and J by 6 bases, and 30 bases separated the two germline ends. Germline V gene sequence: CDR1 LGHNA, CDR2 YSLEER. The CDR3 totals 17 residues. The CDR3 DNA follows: TGCGCCAGACTGGCGGAGGTTTTTCGGGGGCACCTGGGCGAGCAGTACTTC. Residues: CARLAEVFRGHLGEQYF.

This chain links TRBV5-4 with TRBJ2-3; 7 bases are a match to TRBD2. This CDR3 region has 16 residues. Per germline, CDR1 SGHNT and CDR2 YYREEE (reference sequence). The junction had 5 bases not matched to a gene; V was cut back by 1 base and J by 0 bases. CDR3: CASSLRGLSSTDTQYF. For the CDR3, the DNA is TGTGCCAGCAGCTTGAGGGGACTATCTAGCACAGATACGCAGTATTTT.

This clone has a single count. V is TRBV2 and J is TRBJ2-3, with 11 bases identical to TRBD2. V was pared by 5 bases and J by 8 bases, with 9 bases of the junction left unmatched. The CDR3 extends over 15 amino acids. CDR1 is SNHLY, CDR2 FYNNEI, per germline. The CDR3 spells CASSLLAGGAVTQYF. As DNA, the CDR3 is TGTGCCAGCAGTCTTCTAGCGGGGGGAGCGGTTACGCAGTATTTT.

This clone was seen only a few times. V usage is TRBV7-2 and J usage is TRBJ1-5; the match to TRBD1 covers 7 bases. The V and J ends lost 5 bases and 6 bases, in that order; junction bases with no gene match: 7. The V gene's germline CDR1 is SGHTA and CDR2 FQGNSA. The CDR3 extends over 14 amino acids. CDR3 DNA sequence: TGTGCCAGCAGCCAGGGGGGGGCGGGTCAGCCCCAGCATTTT. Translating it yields CASSQGGAGQPQHF.

CDR3 residues: CATSRDRESSGYTF. The CDR3, as DNA: TGTGCCACCAGCAGAGACAGGGAGAGTTCTGGCTACACCTTC. V and J are TRBV15 and TRBJ1-2; maybe TRBD1 (5 bases). From germline, CDR1 is LNHNV and CDR2 YYDKDF (reference sequence). This CDR3 is built from 14 residues. V was cut by 0 bases and J by 7 bases, with 12 bases left in between.

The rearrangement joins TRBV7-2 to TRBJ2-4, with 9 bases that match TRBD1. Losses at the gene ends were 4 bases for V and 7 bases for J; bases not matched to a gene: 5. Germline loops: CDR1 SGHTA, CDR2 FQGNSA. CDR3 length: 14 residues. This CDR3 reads CASSWDRASNIQYF. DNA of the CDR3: TGTGCCAGCAGCTGGGACAGGGCATCTAACATTCAGTACTTC.

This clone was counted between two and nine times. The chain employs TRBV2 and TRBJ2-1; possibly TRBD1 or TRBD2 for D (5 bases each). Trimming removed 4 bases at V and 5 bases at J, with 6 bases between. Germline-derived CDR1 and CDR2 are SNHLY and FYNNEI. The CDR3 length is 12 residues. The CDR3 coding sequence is TGTGCCAGCAGTGGGGACCACAATGAGCAGTTCTTC. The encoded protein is CASSGDHNEQFF.

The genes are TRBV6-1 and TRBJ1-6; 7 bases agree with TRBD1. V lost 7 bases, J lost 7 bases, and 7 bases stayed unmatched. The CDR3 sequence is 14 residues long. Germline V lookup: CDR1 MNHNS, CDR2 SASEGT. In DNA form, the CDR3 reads TGTGCCAGCAACCGACAGGGTGGCAATTCACCCCTCCACTTT. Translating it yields CASNRQGGNSPLHF.

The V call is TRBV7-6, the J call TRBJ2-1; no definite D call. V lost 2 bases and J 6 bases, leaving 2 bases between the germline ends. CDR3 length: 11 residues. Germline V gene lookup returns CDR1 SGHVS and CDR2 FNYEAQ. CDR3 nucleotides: TGTGCCAGCAGCTTATCCAATGAGCAGTTCTTC. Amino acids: CASSLSNEQFF.

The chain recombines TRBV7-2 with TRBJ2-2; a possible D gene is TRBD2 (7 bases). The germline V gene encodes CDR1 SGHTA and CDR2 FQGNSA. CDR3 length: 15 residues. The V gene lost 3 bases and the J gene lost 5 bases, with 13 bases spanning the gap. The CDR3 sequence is CASSLAGARTGELFF. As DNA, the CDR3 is TGTGCCAGCAGCTTGGCGGGGGCGAGAACCGGGGAGCTGTTTTTT.

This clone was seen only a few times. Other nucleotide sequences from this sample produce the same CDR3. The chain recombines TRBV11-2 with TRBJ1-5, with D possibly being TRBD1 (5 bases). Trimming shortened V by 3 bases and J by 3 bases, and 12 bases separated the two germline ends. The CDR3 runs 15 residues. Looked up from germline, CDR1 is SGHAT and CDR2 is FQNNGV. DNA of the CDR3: TGTGCCAGCAGCTTTGGGGGTCAGAACAATCAGCCCCAGCATTTT. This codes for CASSFGGQNNQPQHF.

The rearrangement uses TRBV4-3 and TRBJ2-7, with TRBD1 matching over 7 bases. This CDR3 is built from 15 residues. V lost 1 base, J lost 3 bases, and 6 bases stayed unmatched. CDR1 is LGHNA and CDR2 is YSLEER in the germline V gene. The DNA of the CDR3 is TGCGCCAGCAGCCAAGCACCCGGGACAGTCTACGAGCAGTACTTC. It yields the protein CASSQAPGTVYEQYF.

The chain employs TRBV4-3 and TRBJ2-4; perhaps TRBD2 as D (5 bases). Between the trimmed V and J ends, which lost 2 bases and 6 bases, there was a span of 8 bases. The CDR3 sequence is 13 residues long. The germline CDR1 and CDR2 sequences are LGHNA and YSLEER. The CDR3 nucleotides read TGCGCCAGCAGCCAAACCCGGGGAAACATTCAGTACTTC. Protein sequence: CASSQTRGNIQYF.